This T cell receptor (beta chain) derives from a study of blood T cell repertoires in COVID-19. Study information: T cells, B-cell-depleted T cells, or PBMCs provided the cDNA or gDNA that served as material.

Membership in each cohort depended on participant-reported clinical history. Looked up from germline, CDR1 is SGHTA and CDR2 is FQGNSA. The V end lost 2 bases, the J end lost 0 bases, and 10 bases lay between the germline ends. The CDR3 is 16 residues long. Only in-frame clones appear in the TCRdb table, and some are missing; sequencing was by immunoSEQ multiplex PCR. The sample holds nearly 250,000 clones; 85% to 90% are singletons and the top ten take over 0.75%. Material: PBMCs or T cells enriched from blood (not recorded which). This clonotype was sampled from a man in his forties or fifties who had been exposed to COVID-19. This sequence joins TRBV7-2 and TRBJ1-4; the D is unclear. CDR3 nucleotides: TGTGCCAGCAGCTTATTCGTTTTTACAACTAATGAAAAACTGTTTTTT. It translates to CASSLFVFTTNEKLFF.